The 11 T cell receptor beta chains below come from one sample, sequenced in a study of blood T cells in healthy people across ages. Sample-barcoded 5' priming and a J-beta primer mix drove a second PCR of 7 to 11 cycles. TCRdb itself ran the 5' RACE reads through MiXCR, one entry per CDR3 protein. Of around 850,000 distinct CDR3 sequences listed, around 36% are singletons. Sample: blood. The receptor source for this set is a man younger than 35 in good health.

This chain uses TRBV18 with TRBJ2-1, with D unclear. Germline V gives CDR1 KGHSH, CDR2 LQKENI. V lost 3 bases and J 8 bases, leaving 5 bases between the germline ends. The CDR3 runs 11 residues. For the CDR3, the DNA is TGTGCCAGCTCACCGGCGGATGAGCAGTTCTTC. It encodes CASSPADEQFF. The full variable domain, completed using reference TRBV18 and TRBJ2-1, is NAGVMQNPRHLVRRRGQEARLRCSPMKGHSHVYWYRQLPEEGLKFMVYLQKENIIDESGMPKERFSAEFPKEGPSILRIQQVVRGDSAAYFCASSPADEQFFGPGTRLTVL.

The sample holds many counts of this clonotype. This sequence joins TRBV4-2 and TRBJ2-1; 9 nucleotides match TRBD2. Germline trimming cut 4 bases from V and 8 bases from J; bases unmatched to any gene: 6. In germline, CDR1 is LGHNA, CDR2 YNFKEQ. The CDR3 runs to 14 residues. The CDR3 loop reads CASSPRLAADEQFF. The CDR3 DNA sequence: TGTGCCAGCAGCCCCAGACTAGCGGCCGATGAGCAGTTCTTC.

The chain uses TRBV20-1 and TRBJ1-4, with a possible D match to TRBD1 (5 bases). The germline V gene has CDR1 DFQATT and CDR2 SNEGSKA (reference sequence). Deletions cut 3 bases from V and 8 bases from J, with 13 bases between. The CDR3 is made up of 13 amino acids. Here the CDR3 reads CSARTGAGEKLFF. The CDR3 DNA follows: TGCAGTGCTAGGACCGGGGCAGGCGAAAAACTGTTTTTT.

The chain carries TRBV14 and TRBJ2-3, with D possibly being TRBD2 (5 bases). The CDR3 contains 15 residues. V lost 1 base and J 2 bases, leaving 10 bases between the germline ends. CDR1 is SGHDN and CDR2 is FVKESK in the germline V gene. The CDR3 nucleotides are TGTGCCAGCAGCCAAGGGGAGTTCAACACAGATACGCAGTATTTT. Residues: CASSQGEFNTDTQYF.

This clonotype has more than one count but fewer than ten. The chain couples TRBV5-1 to TRBJ2-7, with 10 bases that match TRBD1. CDR3 length: 15 amino acids. Germline V gene lookup returns CDR1 SGHRS and CDR2 YFSETQ. Trimming removed 0 bases from V and 7 bases from J; junction bases left unmatched: 7. The DNA for the CDR3 is TGCGCCAGCAGCTTGGGACAGGGGGCGGGAAATGAGCAGTACTTC. Translation: CASSLGQGAGNEQYF.

V usage is TRBV3-1 and J usage is TRBJ2-5, with D possibly being TRBD2 (5 bases). The CDR3 spans 20 residues. Germline V lookup: CDR1 LGHDT, CDR2 YNNKEL (reference sequence). V lost 1 base and J 2 bases, leaving 26 bases between the germline ends. The CDR3 spells CASSQVLGRGGPQLQETQYF. For the CDR3, the DNA is TGTGCCAGCAGCCAAGTCCTAGGACGTGGCGGGCCCCAACTTCAAGAGACCCAGTACTTC.

This clonotype was seen a few times. This chain links TRBV12-3 or TRBV12-4 with TRBJ1-2, with a weak D call TRBD1 (5 bases). Trimming removed 8 bases from V and 4 bases from J, with 20 bases in between. The CDR3 has 15 amino acids. The CDR3 loop is CASGGRDSATYGYTF. Written as DNA, the CDR3 is TGTGCCAGCGGAGGTCGGGACTCAGCTACCTATGGCTACACCTTC.

The DNA of the CDR3 is TGTGCCAGCAGCGAGGCGGGACAGGGCTACGAGCAGTACTTC. It specifies CASSEAGQGYEQYF. The gene calls are TRBV9 and TRBJ2-7, with 9 positions matching TRBD1. The CDR3 runs to 14 residues. V shed 3 bases, J shed 3 bases, and the junction held 4 bases outside the gene matches. The germline CDR1 and CDR2 sequences are SGDLS and YYNGEE.

This clonotype was observed at least ten times. The chain combines TRBV25-1 with TRBJ2-7; D is possibly TRBD1 or TRBD2 (6 bases each). The CDR3 runs to 15 residues. With 6 bases removed from V and 4 bases from J, the gap between germline ends came to 19 bases. Germline V gene data show CDR1 as MGHDK and CDR2 as SYGVNS. As DNA, the CDR3 is TGTGCCAGCAGCGGACGGGGGCGAGGGGTTTACGAGCAGTACTTC. This encodes CASSGRGRGVYEQYF.

This chain uses TRBV7-2 with TRBJ2-7, with 9 bases lining up with TRBD1. Germline CDR1 reads SGHTA; CDR2 reads FQGNSA. The CDR3 is 15 residues long. Trimming at V came to 1 base and at J to 7 bases, leaving 8 bases not matched to a gene. The CDR3 sequence is CASSLVRGQGFEQYF. Written as DNA, the CDR3 is TGTGCCAGCAGCTTAGTTCGGGGACAGGGTTTTGAGCAGTACTTC.

The V and J genes are TRBV30 and TRBJ2-5; a possible D gene is TRBD2 (5 bases). The germline V and J ends were trimmed by 1 base and 5 bases, with 11 bases remaining between them. The V gene's germline CDR1 is GTSNPN and CDR2 SVGIG (reference sequence). The CDR3 runs to 13 residues. The CDR3 reads CAWSGISGETQYF. CDR3 sequence (DNA): TGTGCCTGGAGTGGAATCTCGGGGGAGACCCAGTACTTC.